A single sample gave rise to the 21 T cell receptor beta chains below, sequenced in a study of blood T cell repertoires in COVID-19. Generated by immunoSEQ multiplex PCR, the TCRdb table keeps only in-frame clones and is missing some. The repertoire holds some 54,000 clones, with under 85% as singletons. Sequencing was done on a sample of peripheral blood. The receptor set was obtained from a woman aged 60-75 years with acute or convalescent COVID-19.

As to this clone: Other DNA sequences in the same sample also yield this CDR3. The V gene is TRBV18, the J gene TRBJ1-2; 7 bases fit TRBD1. The CDR3 loop spans 11 amino acids. Germline trimming cut 5 bases from V and 6 bases from J; bases unmatched to any gene: 0. Looked up from germline, CDR1 is KGHSH and CDR2 is LQKENI. In DNA, the CDR3 is TGTGCCAGCTCAACAGGGGATGGCTACACCTTC. Its protein is CASSTGDGYTF.

The V call is TRBV15, the J call TRBJ2-4; 8 nucleotides align to TRBD2. The V segment lost 4 bases and the J segment 3 bases; nucleotides outside the gene matches: 5. Germline values: CDR1 LNHNV, CDR2 YYDKDF (reference sequence). This CDR3 is 15 amino acids long. The CDR3 DNA sequence: TGTGCCACCAGCACCCGGACTAGCAACAAAAACATTCAGTACTTC. It specifies CATSTRTSNKNIQYF.

This chain links TRBV6-1 with TRBJ1-6; 8 bases agree with TRBD1. CDR1 and CDR2 (germline): MNHNS, SASEGT. This CDR3 comprises 16 residues. V lost 2 bases to trimming and J lost 9 bases; unmatched junction nucleotides: 9. CDR3: CASSEMFGQGVSPLHF. The CDR3 DNA is TGTGCCAGCAGTGAAATGTTCGGACAGGGCGTTTCACCCCTCCACTTT.

V usage is TRBV6-5 and J usage is TRBJ1-2, with 7 bases aligning to TRBD1. Germline CDR1 reads MNHEY; CDR2 reads SVGAGI. The CDR3 has 14 amino acids. V lost 5 bases and J lost 0; bases outside the gene matches: 3. The CDR3 nucleotides read TGTGCCAGCAGTAGGGACAGAACTAACTATGGCTACACCTTC. This codes for CASSRDRTNYGYTF.

The chain recombines TRBV5-6 with TRBJ1-5; the D gene is possibly TRBD1 (5 bases). Trimming took off 3 bases at V and 2 bases at J, with 9 bases between the two ends. This CDR3 comprises 14 residues. The germline V gene encodes CDR1 SGHDT and CDR2 YYEEEE. CDR3 sequence (DNA): TGTGCCAGCAGCTCAGGGTCTGGCAATCAGCCCCAGCATTTT. It specifies CASSSGSGNQPQHF.

This clone was seen a handful of times. The rearrangement joins TRBV5-4 to TRBJ1-1; D perhaps matches TRBD1 (5 bases). V was cut by 4 bases and J by 3 bases, with 16 bases left in between. Germline CDR1 is SGHNT and CDR2 is YYREEE (reference sequence). The CDR3 sequence is 15 residues long. The CDR3 DNA is TGTGCCAGCAGCAGGCAGGGTCCTCGAGACACTGAAGCTTTCTTT. Residues: CASSRQGPRDTEAFF.

This clone showed up just a few times. The V call is TRBV25-1, the J call TRBJ1-1, with 9 bases aligning to TRBD1. The germline CDR1 and CDR2 sequences are MGHDK and SYGVNS. The CDR3 contains 13 residues. Trimming took 6 bases from V and 4 from J; bases not matched to a gene: 3. The CDR3 sequence: CASRQGAGTEAFF. The CDR3 DNA reads TGTGCCAGCAGACAGGGGGCGGGCACTGAAGCTTTCTTT.

The CDR3 DNA follows: TGTGCCAGCAGCCTCCATTTAGCGGGTTCCTACAATGAGCAGTTCTTC. Encoded protein: CASSLHLAGSYNEQFF. This sequence joins TRBV11-2 and TRBJ2-1, with 7 bases that match TRBD2. The ends lost 5 bases at V and 1 base at J; junction bases unmatched: 8. The CDR3 runs 16 residues. Germline V gene data show CDR1 as SGHAT and CDR2 as FQNNGV.

There are a few counts of this clone. The V gene is TRBV5-6, the J gene TRBJ2-7; 10 nucleotides agree with TRBD1. This CDR3 comprises 14 residues. Germline trimming cut 5 bases from V and 2 bases from J; bases unmatched to any gene: 4. Per the germline V gene, CDR1 is SGHDT and CDR2 is YYEEEE. The CDR3 bases are TGTGCCAGCAGGCCCGGGACAGGGGCCTACGAGCAGTACTTC. Its translation: CASRPGTGAYEQYF.

This chain joins TRBV6-5 and TRBJ1-2; maybe TRBD1 (6 bases). V gave up 0 bases and J gave up 2 bases, with 10 bases separating them. From germline, CDR1 is MNHEY and CDR2 SVGAGI. The CDR3 is made up of 15 amino acids. The CDR3 loop is CASSYSWDNNYGYTF. The CDR3 DNA follows: TGTGCCAGCAGTTACTCCTGGGACAACAACTATGGCTACACCTTC.

The chain links TRBV14 to TRBJ2-7; 11 bases are a match to TRBD1. The CDR3 consists of 17 residues. Germline CDR1 is SGHDN and CDR2 is FVKESK. The J segment lost 4 bases and the V segment lost 4 bases, leaving 12 bases of the junction unmatched. This CDR3 reads CASSRRPGTGGVYEQYF. CDR3 DNA sequence: TGTGCCAGCAGCCGCCGACCCGGGACAGGGGGTGTATACGAGCAGTACTTC. Full variable domain (remainder filled in from reference TRBV14 and TRBJ2-7): EAGVTQFPSHSVIEKGQTVTLRCDPISGHDNLYWYRRVMGKEIKFLLHFVKESKQDESGMPNNRFLAERTGGTYSTLKVQPAELEDSGVYFCASSRRPGTGGVYEQYFGPGTRLTVT.

The rearrangement links TRBV5-1 to TRBJ2-5, with 9 bases matching TRBD2. Germline CDR1 is SGHRS and CDR2 is YFSETQ. The CDR3 is 16 amino acids. The V gene end was trimmed by 4 bases and the J gene end by 5 bases; junction bases not matched to a gene: 12. CDR3 in amino acids: CASSPGGSGSMETQYF. CDR3 nucleotides: TGCGCCAGCAGCCCCGGGGGTAGCGGGAGTATGGAGACCCAGTACTTC.

The V gene is TRBV18, the J gene TRBJ1-1; maybe TRBD1 (5 bases). Trimming cost V 2 bases and J 1 base, with 5 bases left between them. Germline CDR1 reads KGHSH; CDR2 reads LQKENI. The CDR3 sequence is 13 residues long. The CDR3 here is CASSPRGNTEAFF. The CDR3 nucleotides are TGTGCCAGCTCACCAAGGGGGAACACTGAAGCTTTCTTT.

V usage is TRBV5-6 and J usage is TRBJ1-6, with 8 bases identical to TRBD1. J was trimmed by 7 bases and V by 4 bases; bases with no gene match: 13. In germline, CDR1 is SGHDT, CDR2 YYEEEE. This CDR3 is 17 amino acids long. The DNA of the CDR3 is TGTGCCAGCAGCATACAACAGGGGGTAGGATACAATTCACCCCTCCACTTT. It codes for CASSIQQGVGYNSPLHF.

V and J are TRBV18 and TRBJ1-2; 10 bases map to TRBD1. The CDR3 is 18 residues long. Germline V gene lookup returns CDR1 KGHSH and CDR2 LQKENI. V shed 1 base and J 4 bases; nucleotides not matched to a gene: 12. As DNA, the CDR3 is TGTGCCAGCTCACCACTCCCGGGACAGGGGACATATAGCTATGGCTACACCTTC. Its translation is CASSPLPGQGTYSYGYTF.

A few counts support this clone. The chain recombines TRBV27 with TRBJ1-4; TRBD1 agrees at 8 bases. Trimming removed 7 bases from V and 0 bases from J; junction bases left unmatched: 13. The CDR3 is 18 amino acids. Germline V gene sequence: CDR1 MNHEY, CDR2 SMNVEV (reference sequence). The CDR3 sequence is CASTLTGGTESTNEKLFF. Here the CDR3 DNA reads TGTGCCAGCACTCTCACAGGGGGGACGGAGTCAACTAATGAAAAACTGTTTTTT.

The rearrangement joins TRBV28 to TRBJ1-2; perhaps TRBD1 as D (6 bases). The germline gives CDR1 MDHEN, CDR2 SYDVKM. The CDR3 covers 13 residues. V was pared by 4 bases and J by 10 bases, with 16 bases between. In DNA, the CDR3 is TGTGCCAGCAGTTCCCGGACAGAATTTTACTACACCTTC. It yields the protein CASSSRTEFYYTF.

This sequence joins TRBV9 and TRBJ2-3, with D uncertain. With 1 base removed from V and 0 bases from J, the gap between germline ends came to 3 bases. This CDR3 region has 13 residues. Germline V lookup: CDR1 SGDLS, CDR2 YYNGEE. The CDR3 protein is CASSVLSTDTQYF. CDR3 DNA sequence: TGTGCCAGCAGCGTACTTAGCACAGATACGCAGTATTTT.

The chain has TRBV30 and TRBJ1-2; 11 nucleotides line up with TRBD1. Looked up from germline, CDR1 is GTSNPN and CDR2 is SVGIG (reference sequence). The CDR3 covers 16 residues. The V segment lost 2 bases and the J segment 4 bases; nucleotides outside the gene matches: 9. The CDR3 loop reads CAWSTPRTGGGYGYTF. In DNA form, the CDR3 reads TGTGCCTGGAGTACTCCGCGGACAGGGGGCGGCTATGGCTACACCTTC.

The chain recombines TRBV3-1 (or the pseudogene TRBV3-2) with TRBJ1-1, with D possibly TRBD1 on 6 matching bases. Trimming took off 8 bases at V and 1 base at J, with 8 bases between the two ends. Germline lookup yields CDR1 LGHDT and CDR2 YNNKEL (reference sequence). The CDR3 totals 12 residues. The CDR3 DNA reads TGTGCCAGCCGAGGGGGGAACACTGAAGCTTTCTTT. Translation gives CASRGGNTEAFF.

The chain has TRBV27 and TRBJ2-5; 8 bases are shared with TRBD1. In germline, CDR1 is MNHEY, CDR2 SMNVEV (reference sequence). After removal of 4 bases from V and 6 bases from J, the junction contained 7 bases not matched to a gene. The CDR3 totals 14 residues. CDR3 loop: CASSSLDRVKTQYF. The CDR3, as DNA: TGTGCCAGCAGTTCTCTGGACAGGGTGAAGACCCAGTACTTC.